This TCR beta chain was observed in a study of blood T cell repertoires in COVID-19. The wider study: Whether acute or convalescent, the COVID-19 samples came from the United States, Italy and Spain. In each case, the material was cDNA or gDNA derived from T cells, B-cell-depleted T cells, or PBMCs.

Germline CDR1 reads LNHDA; CDR2 reads SQIVND (reference sequence). This CDR3 spans 12 amino acids. V gave up 6 bases and J gave up 5 bases, with 10 bases separating them. Original processing notes: Reference gene primer amplification gave nucleated cell count estimates. The data were produced by immunoSEQ multiplex PCR, yet TCRdb's version contains in-frame clones alone and is incomplete. Clone size and V and J calls were adopted from that table, with D and trimming inferred from the DNA. Among 200,000 to 300,000 clones, around 88% were seen once, and the ten largest hold approximately 1.4%. The sequenced material came from peripheral blood. The rearrangement uses TRBV19 and TRBJ1-2; D not resolved. This TCR was sampled from an elderly man with acute or convalescent COVID-19. CDR3 DNA: TGTGCCAGTAGAAACCCGGGATATGGCTACACCTTC. This codes for CASRNPGYGYTF.